This T cell receptor (beta chain) was retrieved from a study of blood T cell repertoires in COVID-19. About the study: COVID-19 samples, acute and convalescent, were from the United States, Italy and Spain. The analysed material was cDNA or gDNA that came from T cells, B-cell-depleted T cells, or PBMCs.

Original handling: Amplified reference gene primers provided the basis for estimating nucleated cell counts. Sequenced by immunoSEQ multiplex PCR; TCRdb stores in-frame clones only, minus some. V and J calls and clone size follow that table, whereas D and trimming were derived from the DNA. The sample consists of 300,000 or so clones, around 82% of them appearing once. This clone was counted a single time. The CDR3 loop spans 15 amino acids. The germline V gene has CDR1 LGHNA and CDR2 YNFKEQ. The junction had 8 bases not matched to a gene; V was cut back by 8 bases and J by 0 bases. This chain joins TRBV4-2 and TRBJ1-1, with 8 bases fitting TRBD1. The TCR comes from a woman in her fifties or sixties with acute or convalescent COVID-19. Sample: peripheral blood. CDR3 DNA: TGTGCCAGCGATCAGGGGGCGACCATGAACACTGAAGCTTTCTTT. Translating gives CASDQGATMNTEAFF.